This is a list of T cell receptor beta chains from one sample in a study of regulatory and conventional T cells in RAG deficiency. Repertoires were generated with immunoSEQ multiplex PCR, while TCRdb's copy carries only in-frame clones and drops some. The sample lists approximately 35,000 clones; about 80% were seen once. These data also formed part of another study, on regulatory T cells.

The sample consisted of CD4+ effector T cells sorted from blood. These receptors were collected from a human donor in good health. Both conserved end residues are part of each CDR3. The D gene is left open where the match is weak. A clone size is listed for some rows: how often the clone was seen (once, few, many), or a class if it is expanded.

v_call: TRBV9; clone_size: -; j_call: TRBJ1-1; d_call: -; cdr3_nt: TGTGCCAGCAGTGGCCAGGGCACTGAAGCTTTCTTT; cdr3_aa: CASSGQGTEAFF
v_call: TRBV7-8; clone_size: -; j_call: TRBJ2-5; d_call: -; cdr3_nt: TGTGCCAGCAGCCTACGGGAAGGGGGGCGTCAAGAGACCCAGTACTTC; cdr3_aa: CASSLREGGRQETQYF
v_call: TRBV29-1; clone_size: -; j_call: TRBJ2-5; d_call: -; cdr3_nt: TGCAGCGTTGCCGGGGGTCCCCAAGAGACCCAGTACTTC; cdr3_aa: CSVAGGPQETQYF
v_call: TRBV6-6; clone_size: -; j_call: TRBJ2-7; d_call: -; cdr3_nt: TGTGCCAGCAGTTCGTACGCGGATACCTACGAGCAGTACTTC; cdr3_aa: CASSSYADTYEQYF
v_call: TRBV5-6; clone_size: -; j_call: TRBJ1-2; d_call: -; cdr3_nt: TGTGCCAGCAGCTTGGAGGGCCCCCGCCTCTATGGCTACACCTTC; cdr3_aa: CASSLEGPRLYGYTF
v_call: TRBV6-5; clone_size: -; j_call: TRBJ1-6; d_call: -; cdr3_nt: TGTGCCAGCAGTACAGGGACGCTAAATTCACCCCTCCACTTT; cdr3_aa: CASSTGTLNSPLHF
v_call: TRBV7-9; clone_size: -; j_call: TRBJ1-1; d_call: -; cdr3_nt: TGTGCCAGCAGCCCGGCCGGATCCTGGAGGGACACTGAAGCTTTCTTT; cdr3_aa: CASSPAGSWRDTEAFF
v_call: TRBV10-3; clone_size: -; j_call: TRBJ1-5; d_call: TRBD1; cdr3_nt: TGTGCCATCGGTGAACGGGACAGGGCCAATCAGCCCCAGCATTTT; cdr3_aa: CAIGERDRANQPQHF
v_call: TRBV10-2; clone_size: -; j_call: TRBJ1-5; d_call: TRBD1; cdr3_nt: TGCGCCAGCACCGACAGGGGGCAGGGTCAGCCCCAGCATTTT; cdr3_aa: CASTDRGQGQPQHF
v_call: TRBV9; clone_size: -; j_call: TRBJ1-1; d_call: -; cdr3_nt: TGTGCCAGCACCGAAAAGATGGCAGGCACTGAAGCTTTCTTT; cdr3_aa: CASTEKMAGTEAFF
v_call: TRBV2; clone_size: -; j_call: TRBJ1-6; d_call: -; cdr3_nt: TGTGCCAGCACCGAGGCGCTTTTCGGGAATTCACCCCTCCACTTT; cdr3_aa: CASTEALFGNSPLHF
v_call: TRBV4-1; clone_size: -; j_call: TRBJ1-1; d_call: -; cdr3_nt: TGCGCCAGCAGCCAACCCCTAGGGGAGTCGGGAACGGCTGAAGCTTTCTTT; cdr3_aa: CASSQPLGESGTAEAFF
v_call: TRBV18; clone_size: -; j_call: TRBJ2-6; d_call: -; cdr3_nt: TGTGCCAGCTCCCCCTCTTTCGGGGGTGGGGCCAACGTCCTGACTTTC; cdr3_aa: CASSPSFGGGANVLTF
v_call: TRBV7-3; clone_size: -; j_call: TRBJ1-1; d_call: TRBD1; cdr3_nt: TGTGCCAGCAGCCAGGGGGCAGGGAACACTGAAGCTTTCTTT; cdr3_aa: CASSQGAGNTEAFF
v_call: TRBV27; clone_size: few; j_call: TRBJ1-6; d_call: TRBD1; cdr3_nt: TGTGCCAGCAGTACAAGGACAGGGGGCACACCCCTCCACTTT; cdr3_aa: CASSTRTGGTPLHF
v_call: TRBV30; clone_size: -; j_call: TRBJ2-7; d_call: TRBD1; cdr3_nt: TGTGCCTGGAGTCGCGGACAGGGGGCTATCGAGCAGTACTTC; cdr3_aa: CAWSRGQGAIEQYF
v_call: TRBV7-9; clone_size: -; j_call: TRBJ1-6; d_call: -; cdr3_nt: TGTGCCAGCAGCCCGGTACTGTCACCCCTCCACTTT; cdr3_aa: CASSPVLSPLHF
v_call: TRBV4-1; clone_size: -; j_call: TRBJ1-6; d_call: TRBD1; cdr3_nt: TGCGCCAGCAGCCATCAAGACAGGGGGCTGTCCCCCCTCCACTTT; cdr3_aa: CASSHQDRGLSPLHF